This is a list of T cell receptor beta chains from one sample in a study of cytomegalovirus exposure and HLA in healthy donors. Clones were read by immunoSEQ multiplex PCR, and TCRdb kept only the in-frame ones, dropping some. Of roughly 120,000 clones listed, around 88% were seen once; the top ten hold 4.9%. The sequenced sample was PBMCs. The receptors originated from a man between 18 and 35 years old in good health and CMV-seronegative. The CDR3 runs from the conserved cysteine through the conserved F or W. The order of the fields is D gene, CDR3 length, clone size, V gene, J gene, CDR3 DNA, CDR3 protein. D genes are given only for firm matches. Where a row states a size, it is once, few, many or the class of an expanded clone; other rows omit it.

>-|15|-|TRBV9|TRBJ2-3
TGTGCCAGCAGCAAAGGGGTAGGTGGTTCAGATACGCAGTATTTT
CASSKGVGGSDTQYF
>-|11|few|TRBV7-9|TRBJ2-2
TGTGCCAGCAGCGGGCGTGAGGAGCTGTTTTTT
CASSGREELFF
>TRBD2|15|-|TRBV10-3|TRBJ2-5
TGTGCCATCAGTGACGGACTAGCGGGAATAGAGACCCAGTACTTC
CAISDGLAGIETQYF
>-|14|-|TRBV19|TRBJ1-6
TGTGCCAGTGGGCCCGCAGGGGTTAATTCACCCCTCCACTTT
CASGPAGVNSPLHF
>TRBD1|15|-|TRBV6-1|TRBJ1-2
TGTGCCAGCAGTGTGAGGACAGGGTCGGGCTATGGCTACACCTTC
CASSVRTGSGYGYTF
>TRBD1|15|few|TRBV5-4|TRBJ2-2
TGTGCCAGCAGACCCGGGACAGCAAACACCGGGGAGCTGTTTTTT
CASRPGTANTGELFF
>-|16|-|TRBV5-4|TRBJ1-4
TGTGCCAGCAGCTTGGGCAGGGCCTCAACTAATGAAAAACTGTTTTTT
CASSLGRASTNEKLFF
>-|13|-|TRBV1|TRBJ2-1
TGCACCACCCCCGGGGTAGCGGGCGATGAGCAGTTCTTC
CTTPGVAGDEQFF
>-|13|-|TRBV10-2|TRBJ1-2
TGCGCCAGCAGTGAGCGGGGGAACTATGGCTACACCTTC
CASSERGNYGYTF
>TRBD2|16|once|TRBV18|TRBJ2-1
TGTGCCAGCTCATCTCAACTAGCGGGGGGCCGAGATGAGCAGTTCTTC
CASSSQLAGGRDEQFF
>-|16|-|TRBV2|TRBJ1-6
TGTGCCAGCAGTCACAGCAGGGAGGGTCGATATCCACCCCTCCACTTT
CASSHSREGRYPPLHF
>TRBD1|15|-|TRBV27|TRBJ2-7
TGTGCCAGCAGTTTAATCGGGACAGGTCCCTACGAGCAGTACTTC
CASSLIGTGPYEQYF
>TRBD2|13|-|TRBV9|TRBJ2-3
TGTGCCAGCAGCGTAGCGGGGGGGGATACGCAGTATTTT
CASSVAGGDTQYF
>-|16|-|TRBV19|TRBJ1-1
TGTGCCAGTAGTACCCTCGGGGTAAGCGAGAACACTGAAGCTTTCTTT
CASSTLGVSENTEAFF
>TRBD2|16|-|TRBV4-1|TRBJ2-2
TGCGCCAGCAGCCAAGCTAGCGGGACCAACACCGGGGAGCTGTTTTTT
CASSQASGTNTGELFF
>-|12|-|TRBV7-6|TRBJ2-1
TGTGCCAGCAGCGGGACTCTGCATGAGCAGTTCTTC
CASSGTLHEQFF
>-|16|-|TRBV6-5|TRBJ2-6
TGTGCCAGCAGTTACCCGGGGGAATCTGGGGCCAACGTCCTGACTTTC
CASSYPGESGANVLTF
>TRBD1|13|-|TRBV27|TRBJ1-2
TGTGCCAGCAGTTCACACAGGGGTGATGGCTACACCTTC
CASSSHRGDGYTF
>-|16|-|TRBV5-6|TRBJ2-3
TGTGCCAGCAGCGTACCCCCGGGACGCCGGGGGGCTACGCAGTATTTT
CASSVPPGRRGATQYF
>TRBD1|12|few|TRBV19|TRBJ1-2
TGTGCCAGTAGTCCCGGGACAGTTGGCTACACCTTC
CASSPGTVGYTF
>-|14|few|TRBV18|TRBJ2-5
TGTGCCAGCTCACCCCCGGGGGTCCAAGAGACCCAGTACTTC
CASSPPGVQETQYF
>TRBD1|15|-|TRBV7-9|TRBJ1-4
TGTGCCAGCAGCGCCGGGACAGGGAGGAATGAAAAACTGTTTTTT
CASSAGTGRNEKLFF
>-|13|-|TRBV5-1|TRBJ1-3
TGCGCCACAAGCCGGGAATCTGGAAACACCATATATTTT
CATSRESGNTIYF
>TRBD1|16|-|TRBV2|TRBJ2-1
TGTGCCAGCAGACCGGGACAGGGGCGGGAAGGAAATGAGCAGTTCTTC
CASRPGQGREGNEQFF
>-|15|-|TRBV5-6|TRBJ1-5
TGTGCCAGCAGCGGCTGGGGGCGCGGGAATCAGCCCCAGCATTTT
CASSGWGRGNQPQHF
>TRBD2|14|-|TRBV30|TRBJ2-5
TGTGCCTGGAGTGACCCTAGCGGTCAAGAGACCCAGTACTTC
CAWSDPSGQETQYF
>TRBD1|16|once|TRBV15|TRBJ1-4
TGTGCCACCAGCACGAGAATTCAGGGGGCCAGTGAAAAACTGTTTTTT
CATSTRIQGASEKLFF
>-|14|-|TRBV21-1|TRBJ2-7
TGTGCCAGCACCGGGACAGGGGGCTTCTACGAGCAGTACTTC
CASTGTGGFYEQYF
>-|16|-|TRBV5-6|TRBJ2-3
TGTGCCAGCAGCTTGGTTTCGGGGTTTATCACAGATACGCAGTATTTT
CASSLVSGFITDTQYF
>TRBD1|15|few|TRBV11-2|TRBJ1-5
TGTGCCAGCAGCTTAGATGGACAGGGTTTGCAGCCCCAGCATTTT
CASSLDGQGLQPQHF
>TRBD1|15|-|TRBV7-9|TRBJ2-1
TGTGCCAGCAGCTTAGCTGACAGGGGGAAGGATGAGCAGTTCTTC
CASSLADRGKDEQFF
>-|12|-|TRBV5-4|TRBJ2-7
TGTGCCAGCAGCTCCGGACACTACGAGCAGTACTTC
CASSSGHYEQYF
>-|13|-|TRBV5-1|TRBJ1-2
TGCGCCAGCAGCGCGGGACCCGCCGGTGGCTACACCTTC
CASSAGPAGGYTF
>TRBD1|13|-|TRBV30|TRBJ1-4
TGTGCCTGGACCGGGACAGGGGACGAAAAACTGTTTTTT
CAWTGTGDEKLFF
>-|20|-|TRBV12-5|TRBJ2-1
TGTGCTAGTGGTTTGGTACCGGGGTTTGGGACAACGAGCTCCTACAATGAGCAGTTCTTC
CASGLVPGFGTTSSYNEQFF
>TRBD1|14|-|TRBV25-1|TRBJ2-7
TGTGCCAGCAGGGGTACAGGGGGCACCTACGAGCAGTACTTC
CASRGTGGTYEQYF
>TRBD2|22|-|TRBV5-1|TRBJ2-1
TGCGCCAGCAGCCCGACACGAGCAACCTCAGGAAGCGGGGGGAGCTCCTACAATGAGCAGTTCTTC
CASSPTRATSGSGGSSYNEQFF
>TRBD1|15|-|TRBV5-1|TRBJ1-3
TGCGCCAGCAGCGTCGGACAGGCCTCCGGAAACACCATATATTTT
CASSVGQASGNTIYF
>-|11|-|TRBV2|TRBJ2-1
TGTGCCAGCACCCTTAACAATGAGCAGTTCTTC
CASTLNNEQFF
>TRBD2|15|-|TRBV4-1|TRBJ2-7
TGCGCCAGCAGCAAAGTGGACGGGGGGAGGTACGAGCAGTACTTC
CASSKVDGGRYEQYF
>-|15|-|TRBV6-4|TRBJ1-1
TGTGCCAGCAGGAATTACAGGGTAGGGCAGACTGAAGCTTTCTTT
CASRNYRVGQTEAFF
>-|14|-|TRBV6-1|TRBJ1-1
TGTGCCAGCAGTGAAGAACTAAGTGGGGGGGAAGCTTTCTTT
CASSEELSGGEAFF